This entry is about one TCR beta chain. This CDR3 has 19 amino acids. These data come from a study of blood T cell repertoires in COVID-19. Looking at the study overall: Specimens from acute and convalescent COVID-19 originated in the United States, Italy and Spain.

Per the original methods: Amplification from reference gene primers served as the basis for estimated nucleated cell counts. Assay: immunoSEQ multiplex PCR; the TCRdb copy retains only in-frame clones and omits some. V, J and clone size were drawn from that table, and D and trimming were deduced from the DNA. The sample has 100,000 or so clones; around 74% are singletons. This sequence joins TRBV21-1 and TRBJ1-5; the table's D call, TRBD1, has no DNA check behind it. TRBV21-1 is shown as a pseudogene. This sequence originates from a woman between 65 and 79 years old with acute or convalescent COVID-19. The sequencing sample was made of peripheral blood. CDR3 in amino acids: CASSKVPYRGEFRNQPQHF. The CDR3 DNA sequence: TGTGCCAGCAGCAAGGTACCCTACAGGGGTGAGTTCCGCAATCAGCCCCAGCATTTT.